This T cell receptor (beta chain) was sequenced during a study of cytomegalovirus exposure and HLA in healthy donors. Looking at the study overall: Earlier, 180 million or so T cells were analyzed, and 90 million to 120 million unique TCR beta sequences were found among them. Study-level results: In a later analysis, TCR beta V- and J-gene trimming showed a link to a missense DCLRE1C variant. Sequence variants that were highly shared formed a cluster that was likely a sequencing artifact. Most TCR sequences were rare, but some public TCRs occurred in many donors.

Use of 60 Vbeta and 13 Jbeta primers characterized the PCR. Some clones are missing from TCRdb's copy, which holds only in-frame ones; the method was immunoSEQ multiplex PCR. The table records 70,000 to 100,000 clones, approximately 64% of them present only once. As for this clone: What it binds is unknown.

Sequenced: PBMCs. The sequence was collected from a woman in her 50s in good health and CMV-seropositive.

CDR3 region: CASSYSSGGYGYTF. The CDR3 bases are TGTGCCAGCAGTTACTCGTCAGGGGGGTATGGCTACACCTTC. V usage is TRBV6-5 and J usage is TRBJ1-2; 7 bases line up with TRBD1. The germline gives CDR1 MNHEY, CDR2 SVGAGI. V was clipped by 0 bases and J by 5 bases; unmatched bases: 3. The CDR3 runs to 14 residues.